Here is one T cell receptor (beta chain) with its context. These data are taken from a study of blood T cell repertoires in COVID-19. As for the study in general: Some COVID-19 samples were acute and others convalescent; all came from the United States, Italy and Spain. The analysed material was cDNA or gDNA that came from T cells, B-cell-depleted T cells, or PBMCs.

V lost 6 bases, J lost 14 bases, and 14 bases stayed unmatched. This CDR3 is 13 amino acids long. Germline loops: CDR1 LNHDA, CDR2 SQIVND (reference sequence). Authors' methods: Researchers report that nucleated cell counts were estimated from reference gene primer amplification. The table came from immunoSEQ multiplex PCR; TCRdb's copy has only in-frame clones and leaves some out. V and J calls and clone size are those listed in that table; D and trimming were worked out from the DNA. The data show approximately 170,000 clones, around four fifths seen once. This receptor was obtained from a woman in her 70s with COVID-19, enrolled during active disease. The chain uses TRBV19 and TRBJ2-3; TRBD1 matches 7 bases. Sequences were obtained from peripheral blood. Here the CDR3 reads CASSLQGQALPYF. As DNA, the CDR3 is TGTGCCAGTAGCCTGCAAGGACAGGCCCTCCCGTATTTT. The entire variable domain, with the rest obtained from reference TRBV19 and TRBJ2-3, is as follows: DGGITQSPKYLFRKEGQNVTLSCEQNLNHDAMYWYRQDPGQGLRLIYYSQIVNDFQKGDIAEGYSVSREKKESFPLTVTSAQKNPTAFYLCASSLQGQALPYFGPGTRLTVL.